The entry below gives a single TCR beta chain sequence along with its context. As yet, its antigen is unknown. The CDR3 runs to 14 residues. Looked up from germline, CDR1 is DFQATT and CDR2 is SNEGSKA (reference sequence). After removal of 6 bases from V and 2 bases from J, the junction contained 7 bases not matched to a gene. Arm-PCR with iRepertoire HTBI primers amplified the CDR3 regions for these TCR beta libraries. In TCRdb, the multiplex PCR reads were re-called with MiXCR into one record per CDR3 protein. The data hold 680,000 or so distinct CDR3 sequences, with around 15% observed a single time. Time point in this sample: newly diagnosed GD, antithyroid drugs for less than 3 months. Making the TCR library involved RNA that had been extracted from PBMCs. These data belong to a study of regulatory T cells in long-lasting Graves disease. General study points: Among samples with persistent disease, TRBV28, TRBJ1-2 and TRBJ2-5 were favored. Patients whose Graves' disease persisted exhibited lower TCR diversity than those newly diagnosed.

This same sample was also part of a study on T cells in Graves' hyperthyroidism and ophthalmopathy. That work states: With the HTBI primer set, the TCR CDR3 went through a first round of RT-PCR. Separating ophthalmopathy from stable hyperthyroidism was achieved by a 13 V-J model.

Here the sequenced sample was peripheral blood mononuclear cells (PBMCs), taken at new diagnosis, from a patient treated with antithyroid drugs. The clonotype originates from a woman between 25 and 40 years old with Graves disease. The genes are TRBV20-1 and TRBJ2-7; 10 bases fit TRBD1. In DNA, the CDR3 is TGCAGTGCCAGGGACAGGGGCTCTACCTACGAGCAGTACTTC. As protein: CSARDRGSTYEQYF.